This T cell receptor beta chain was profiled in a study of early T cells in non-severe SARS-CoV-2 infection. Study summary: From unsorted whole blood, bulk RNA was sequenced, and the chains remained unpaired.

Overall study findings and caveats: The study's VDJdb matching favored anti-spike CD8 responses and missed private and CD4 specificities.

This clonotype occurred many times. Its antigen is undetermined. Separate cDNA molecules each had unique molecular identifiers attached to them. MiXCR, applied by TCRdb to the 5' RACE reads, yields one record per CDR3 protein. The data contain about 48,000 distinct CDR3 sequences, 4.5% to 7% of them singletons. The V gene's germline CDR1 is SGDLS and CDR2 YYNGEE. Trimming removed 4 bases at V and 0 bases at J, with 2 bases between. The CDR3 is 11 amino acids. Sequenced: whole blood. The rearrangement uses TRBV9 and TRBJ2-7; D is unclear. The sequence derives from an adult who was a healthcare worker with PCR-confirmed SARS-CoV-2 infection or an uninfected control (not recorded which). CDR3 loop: CASSISYEQYF. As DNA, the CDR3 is TGTGCCAGCAGCATCTCCTACGAGCAGTACTTC.